The next 26 T cell receptor beta chains were all read from a single sample in a study of cytomegalovirus exposure and HLA in healthy donors. A multiplex PCR was run with 60 Vbeta primers and 13 Jbeta primers. Sequenced by immunoSEQ multiplex PCR; TCRdb stores in-frame clones only, minus some. In the table there are 150,000 to 200,000 clones, over 75% of which are singletons. The specimen sequenced was PBMCs. Receptors were obtained from a young woman in good health and CMV-seronegative.

The chain joins TRBV2 to TRBJ2-7; the D gene is possibly TRBD1 (5 bases). The germline gives CDR1 SNHLY, CDR2 FYNNEI. V was trimmed by 5 bases and J by 5 bases, leaving 16 bases between them. This CDR3 spans 14 amino acids. CDR3 loop: CASSWQGIVDEQYF. In DNA form, the CDR3 reads TGTGCCAGCAGTTGGCAGGGAATTGTGGACGAGCAGTACTTC.

Only one count was recorded for this clone. DNA for the CDR3: TGCAGCGTCGGACTAGCGGGGGGACCTGACGACGAGCAGTACTTC. Encoded protein: CSVGLAGGPDDEQYF. The V gene is TRBV29-1, the J gene TRBJ2-7; 14 bases align to TRBD2. The ends lost 6 bases at V and 5 bases at J; junction bases unmatched: 9. CDR3 length: 15 amino acids. CDR1 and CDR2 from the germline V gene are SQVTM and ANQGSEA.

The chain joins TRBV6-5 to TRBJ2-1, with TRBD2 as a possible D gene (6 bases). V lost 5 bases and J 3 bases, leaving 14 bases between the germline ends. CDR3 length: 15 residues. Germline V gene sequence: CDR1 MNHEY, CDR2 SVGAGI. DNA of the CDR3: TGTGCCAGCAGTCCTCTGGGCGGGGTCTACAATGAGCAGTTCTTC. It specifies CASSPLGGVYNEQFF.

V gene TRBV10-1 combines with J gene TRBJ2-7; 8 bases match TRBD2. The ends lost 2 bases at V and 6 bases at J; junction bases unmatched: 3. The CDR3 runs 13 residues. Per the germline V gene, CDR1 is WNHNN and CDR2 is SYGVQD (reference sequence). The CDR3 protein is CASSEGGRLEQYF. Here the CDR3 DNA reads TGCGCCAGCAGTGAGGGCGGGAGGCTCGAGCAGTACTTC.

The V gene is TRBV28, the J gene TRBJ1-6; unclear D gene. Trimming took 1 base from V and 7 from J, leaving 8 bases between them. Germline-derived CDR1 and CDR2 are MDHEN and SYDVKM. CDR3 size: 14 residues. The CDR3 protein is CASSLFARNSPLHF. The CDR3 nucleotides are TGTGCCAGCAGTTTATTTGCTAGAAATTCACCCCTCCACTTT.

The chain uses TRBV2 and TRBJ2-3, with 7 bases lining up with TRBD1. Germline trimming cut 7 bases from V and 0 bases from J; bases unmatched to any gene: 10. In germline, CDR1 is SNHLY, CDR2 FYNNEI. This CDR3 is 16 amino acids long. The CDR3 sequence is CASTPRQGPSTDTQYF. CDR3 in DNA: TGTGCCAGCACGCCCCGACAGGGCCCTAGCACAGATACGCAGTATTTT.

There are a few counts of this clone. The chain links TRBV9 to TRBJ2-1; 7 nucleotides match TRBD2. This CDR3 region has 15 residues. The V segment lost 0 bases and the J segment 7 bases; nucleotides outside the gene matches: 7. Looked up from germline, CDR1 is SGDLS and CDR2 is YYNGEE. The CDR3 loop is CASSVGGRAGNEQFF. The CDR3 nucleotides read TGTGCCAGCAGCGTAGGTGGGAGGGCCGGGAATGAGCAGTTCTTC.

This chain connects TRBV10-3 to TRBJ1-4, with 9 nucleotides matching TRBD1. V dropped 4 bases and J dropped 8; count of bases not matched to a gene: 8. This CDR3 has 15 amino acids. Per the germline V gene, CDR1 is ENHRY and CDR2 is SYGVKD. The CDR3 nucleotides are TGTGCCATCAGTGGGGAGACAGGGGGATTGGAAAAACTGTTTTTT. Encoded protein: CAISGETGGLEKLFF.

V gene TRBV5-5 combines with J gene TRBJ1-6; no definite D call. The CDR3 extends over 15 amino acids. V dropped 4 bases and J dropped 7 bases, with 15 bases sitting between them. Germline V gene lookup returns CDR1 SGHKS and CDR2 YYEKEE (reference sequence). The CDR3 protein is CASSRLNSINSPLHF. The CDR3 region has the DNA TGTGCCAGCAGCCGACTCAATTCCATCAATTCACCCCTCCACTTT.

V usage is TRBV7-2 and J usage is TRBJ2-2, with 8 bases fitting TRBD2. Losses at the gene ends were 3 bases for V and 3 bases for J; bases not matched to a gene: 3. Germline values: CDR1 SGHTA, CDR2 FQGNSA. The CDR3 length is 15 residues. The CDR3 protein is CASSLASGYTGELFF. The CDR3 nucleotides read TGTGCCAGCAGCTTGGCTAGCGGGTACACCGGGGAGCTGTTTTTT.

This chain connects TRBV5-1 to TRBJ1-1, with 7 nucleotides matching TRBD1. The CDR3 has 15 residues. The germline CDR1 and CDR2 sequences are SGHRS and YFSETQ. After removal of 5 bases from V and 5 bases from J, the junction contained 12 bases not matched to a gene. CDR3 in DNA: TGCGCCAGCAGTCCGGATAGACAGGGTCGAACTGAAGCTTTCTTT. It is translated as CASSPDRQGRTEAFF.

This chain uses TRBV19 with TRBJ1-1, with D perhaps TRBD1 (6 bases). CDR3 length equals 16 residues. Germline values: CDR1 LNHDA, CDR2 SQIVND (reference sequence). Trimming shortened V by 6 bases and J by 4 bases, and 21 bases separated the two germline ends. The CDR3 region has the DNA TGTGCCAGTAGAACTACAGGGTCTCCGAGGGGCACTGAAGCTTTCTTT. Translated, it gives CASRTTGSPRGTEAFF. The whole variable domain, filled in from reference TRBV19 and TRBJ1-1, reads DGGITQSPKYLFRKEGQNVTLSCEQNLNHDAMYWYRQDPGQGLRLIYYSQIVNDFQKGDIAEGYSVSREKKESFPLTVTSAQKNPTAFYLCASRTTGSPRGTEAFFGQGTRLTVV.

This clone was seen a few times. This sequence joins TRBV9 and TRBJ2-1; 8 bases fit TRBD2. The CDR3 consists of 16 residues. The V and J ends lost 4 bases and 3 bases, in that order; junction bases with no gene match: 9. Germline V gene sequence: CDR1 SGDLS, CDR2 YYNGEE. The CDR3 coding sequence is TGTGCCAGCAGCCCCCGTGGTAGCGGGATCTACAATGAGCAGTTCTTC. This encodes CASSPRGSGIYNEQFF.

V and J are TRBV6-5 and TRBJ2-5; D ambiguous. Germline loops: CDR1 MNHEY, CDR2 SVGAGI. The CDR3 loop spans 13 amino acids. V was shortened by 0 bases and J by 9 bases, with 11 bases between the two germline ends. Written as DNA, the CDR3 is TGTGCCAGCAGTTACTCGTTCCTCCGGGCCCAGTACTTC. Its translation: CASSYSFLRAQYF.

There are a few counts of this clone. The genes are TRBV29-1 and TRBJ2-5; D remains unclear. The DNA end is more similar to TRBJ2-7, so the J call may be wrong. The CDR3 sequence is 14 residues long. The germline V gene has CDR1 SQVTM and CDR2 ANQGSEA. CDR3 bases: TGCAGCGCGGTAGGCGGTGTCGGTGGATACGAGCAGTACTTC. Amino acid sequence: CSAVGGVGGYEQYF.

The V call is TRBV13, the J call TRBJ2-2; TRBD1 might be the D (6 bases). The germline CDR1 and CDR2 sequences are PRHDT and FYEKMQ (reference sequence). Trimming pared 2 bases from V and 7 bases from J, leaving 14 bases between. The CDR3 contains 15 residues. The CDR3 DNA reads TGTGCCAGCAGCTTATGGGGCGAGGGGGACGGGGAGCTGTTTTTT. It translates to CASSLWGEGDGELFF. The variable domain in full, completed from reference TRBV13 and TRBJ2-2, reads AAGVIQSPRHLIKEKRETATLKCYPIPRHDTVYWYQQGPGQDPQFLISFYEKMQSDKGSIPDRFSAQQFSDYHSELNMSSLELGDSALYFCASSLWGEGDGELFFGEGSRLTVL.

This clone was seen only once. The J gene is TRBJ2-1, the V gene TRBV27; a weak D match, TRBD1 (6 bases). From germline, CDR1 is MNHEY and CDR2 SMNVEV (reference sequence). V lost 3 bases and J lost 1, with 10 bases in between. This CDR3 comprises 15 residues. The CDR3 here is CASSFGGYSYNEQFF. CDR3 sequence (DNA): TGTGCCAGCAGTTTTGGGGGCTATTCCTACAATGAGCAGTTCTTC.

Note on this clone: A junction end diverges from the germline sequence, so it may reflect a read error. The gene calls are TRBV7-9 and TRBJ2-1, with 14 positions matching TRBD2. The germline CDR1 and CDR2 sequences are SEHNR and FQNEAQ (reference sequence). The CDR3 is 17 residues long. The CDR3 DNA sequence: TGTTCCAGCAGCTCAACCCGTGGACTAGCGGGGGGCAATGAGCAGTTCTTC. Its protein is CSSSSTRGLAGGNEQFF.

The genes are TRBV6-5 and TRBJ2-5; maybe TRBD2 (5 bases). The J call may be in error: the DNA end matches TRBJ2-7 better. The CDR3 is 14 amino acids. CDR1 is MNHEY, CDR2 SVGAGI, per germline. CDR3: CASRRGLWSDEQYF. The CDR3 DNA is TGTGCCAGCAGACGCGGGCTTTGGTCGGACGAGCAGTACTTC.

This sequence joins TRBV28 and TRBJ2-3; 9 bases agree with TRBD1. The CDR3 is 17 amino acids. Germline CDR1 reads MDHEN; CDR2 reads SYDVKM. V shed 3 bases, J shed 3 bases, and the junction held 10 bases outside the gene matches. The CDR3: CASSFSPGQGLTDTQYF. In nucleotides, the CDR3 is TGTGCCAGCAGTTTTTCCCCGGGACAGGGCTTAACAGATACGCAGTATTTT.

This clone was seen a few times. The V gene is TRBV19, the J gene TRBJ1-1; D remains unclear. The CDR3 has 12 residues. Germline V lookup: CDR1 LNHDA, CDR2 SQIVND (reference sequence). V dropped 5 bases and J dropped 0 bases, with 4 bases sitting between them. CDR3 sequence (DNA): TGTGCCAGTAGTGCTATGAACACTGAAGCTTTCTTT. Protein product: CASSAMNTEAFF.

V usage is TRBV10-1 and J usage is TRBJ1-1; 7 bases fit TRBD1. Per germline, CDR1 WNHNN and CDR2 SYGVQD (reference sequence). V was pared by 3 bases and J by 3 bases, with 4 bases of the junction left unmatched. The CDR3 has 14 residues. CDR3 amino acids: CASSEGTAYTEAFF. CDR3 bases: TGCGCCAGCAGTGAAGGGACAGCCTACACTGAAGCTTTCTTT.

Worth noting for this clone: One end of the junction varies from germline; a read error may be responsible. The chain employs TRBV7-9 and TRBJ2-2, with D tentatively TRBD1 (6 bases). There are 15 residues in the CDR3. The V gene's germline CDR1 is SEHNR and CDR2 FQNEAQ (reference sequence). Here the CDR3 DNA reads TGTTCCAGCAGCTTCGAGGGAACAGGGTTCGGGGAGCTGTTTTTT. Its protein is CSSSFEGTGFGELFF.

The chain is built from TRBV5-5 and TRBJ2-1; maybe TRBD2 (7 bases). Per germline, CDR1 SGHKS and CDR2 YYEKEE (reference sequence). The CDR3 is made up of 17 amino acids. V was pared by 4 bases and J by 0 bases, with 17 bases between. The CDR3 protein is CASSPGGGGYSYNEQFF. CDR3 nucleotide sequence: TGTGCCAGCAGCCCGGGGGGAGGGGGATACTCCTACAATGAGCAGTTCTTC.

With respect to this clone: At one end the junction does not follow the germline gene, possibly because of a read error. The chain is built from TRBV7-9 and TRBJ1-5; 12 positions match TRBD1. There are 17 residues in the CDR3. Germline CDR1 reads SEHNR; CDR2 reads FQNEAQ (reference sequence). Here the CDR3 reads CSSSLGGQGAYNQPQHF. In nucleotides, the CDR3 is TGTTCCAGCAGCTTAGGGGGACAGGGGGCATACAATCAGCCCCAGCATTTT.

The genes are TRBV2 and TRBJ2-4; a possible D gene is TRBD1 (5 bases). The CDR3 covers 15 residues. The germline gives CDR1 SNHLY, CDR2 FYNNEI. Trimming took 2 bases from V and 5 from J, leaving 13 bases between them. This CDR3 is CASSEMGIGENIQYF. The CDR3 DNA reads as TGTGCCAGCAGTGAAATGGGGATAGGGGAAAACATTCAGTACTTC.